The rows below give T cell receptor beta chains drawn from one sample of a study of beta chain features in type 1 diabetes. Data came from immunoSEQ multiplex PCR; TCRdb stores just in-frame clones and leaves some out. The profile shows 140,000 or so clones, less than 15% of them singletons. What was sequenced was central memory CD4+ T cells from blood. These receptors were taken from a man younger than 30 with type 1 diabetes. The CDR3 runs from the conserved cysteine through the conserved F or W. The order of the fields is clone size, D gene, J gene, V gene, CDR3 protein, CDR3 DNA. The D gene is left open where the match is weak. Size is omitted from some rows. Given values are once, few, many or a class for expanded clones.

few	TRBD1	TRBJ1-1	TRBV5-1	CASSSDRVEAFF	TGCGCCAGCAGCTCGGACAGGGTAGAAGCTTTCTTT
.	.	TRBJ2-5	TRBV9	CASSPWTGEETQYF	TGTGCCAGCAGCCCTTGGACTGGAGAAGAGACCCAGTACTTC
few	.	TRBJ1-4	TRBV28	CASSPAGEGEKLFF	TGTGCCAGCAGTCCTGCGGGGGAGGGAGAAAAACTGTTTTTT
.	TRBD1	TRBJ2-5	TRBV7-2	CASSSIWDRDDETQYF	TGTGCCAGCAGCTCGATCTGGGACAGGGACGACGAGACCCAGTACTTC
few	.	TRBJ1-1	TRBV15	CATSSVTRGTEAFF	TGTGCCACCAGCAGCGTGACACGAGGGACTGAAGCTTTCTTT
many	.	TRBJ1-2	TRBV19	CASSTQDYGYTF	TGTGCCAGTAGTACACAGGACTATGGCTACACCTTC
.	TRBD1	TRBJ1-5	TRBV10-2	CASGGQGLDQPQHF	TGCGCCAGCGGGGGACAGGGGCTGGATCAGCCCCAGCATTTT
few	.	TRBJ2-7	TRBV15	CATSSRWAYEQYF	TGTGCCACCAGCAGCCGCTGGGCCTACGAGCAGTACTTC
.	TRBD1	TRBJ1-1	TRBV5-1	CASSLLPTGGSMNTEAFF	TGCGCCAGCAGCTTGTTGCCAACAGGGGGTTCAATGAACACTGAAGCTTTCTTT
.	.	TRBJ1-2	TRBV7-9	CATKDDTIYGYTF	TGTGCCACCAAGGACGATACTATCTATGGCTACACCTTC
.	.	TRBJ1-4	TRBV9	CASSVSTQANEKLFF	TGTGCCAGCAGCGTCTCGACCCAGGCTAATGAAAAACTGTTTTTT
.	.	TRBJ1-2	TRBV6-1	CASRFEGLGYGYTF	TGTGCCAGCAGGTTCGAGGGCCTAGGCTATGGCTACACCTTC
.	.	TRBJ1-4	TRBV11-2	CASSQSRLGTSPEKLFF	TGTGCCAGCAGCCAGTCGCGACTGGGGACGAGCCCCGAAAAACTGTTTTTT
few	.	TRBJ1-4	TRBV5-1	CASSLEPRVANEKLFF	TGCGCCAGCAGCTTGGAACCCAGGGTGGCTAATGAAAAACTGTTTTTT
few	TRBD1	TRBJ1-1	TRBV4-1	CASSQRRTGNTEAFF	TGCGCCAGCAGCCAAAGGAGGACAGGGAACACTGAAGCTTTCTTT
.	TRBD1	TRBJ2-3	TRBV12-5	CASGLGTGGGTDTQYF	TGTGCTAGTGGTCTAGGGACAGGCGGAGGCACAGATACGCAGTATTTT
.	.	TRBJ1-6	TRBV7-9	CASSPGRDNSPLHF	TGTGCCAGCAGCCCCGGCCGGGATAATTCACCCCTCCACTTT
many	.	TRBJ2-1	TRBV9	CASSVAWAGGDEQFF	TGTGCCAGCAGCGTAGCTTGGGCCGGTGGCGATGAGCAGTTCTTC
medium-sized	.	TRBJ2-3	TRBV2	CASRGGPGTDTQYF	TGTGCCAGCAGGGGGGGGCCTGGGACAGATACGCAGTATTTT
few	TRBD1	TRBJ2-7	TRBV29-1	CSVKTGTSSYEQYF	TGCAGCGTCAAGACAGGGACCTCCTCCTACGAGCAGTACTTC
.	TRBD1	TRBJ2-7	TRBV11-2	CASSPSRGTEQYF	TGTGCCAGCAGCCCAAGCAGGGGGACCGAGCAGTACTTC